A few counts support the clone carrying this T cell receptor (beta chain). These data belong to a study of T-cell reconstitution after alpha-beta-depleted transplantation in children. Using unique molecular identifiers, the investigators prepared the TCRbeta library. One entry per CDR3 protein results from TCRdb running MiXCR on the PCR reads. Seen here are a few hundred thousand distinct CDR3 sequences, 18% observed once, and the top ten hold 3.3%. The sequence came from a human donor who donated a stem cell graft to a child with acute lymphoblastic leukemia. Here the sequenced sample was PBMCs from the stem cell graft donor, taken from the stem cell graft.

The DNA of the CDR3 is TGTGCCAGACAACCGGGACAGGGGATCCGCGAGCAGTACTTC. This gives the protein CARQPGQGIREQYF. The V and J genes are TRBV21-1 and TRBJ2-7; TRBD1 is the table's D call and was not checked against the DNA. TRBV21-1 is recorded as a pseudogene. The CDR3 loop spans 14 amino acids.